The present T cell receptor (beta chain) was sequenced within a study of T cells after yellow fever vaccination. The study, taken as a whole, reports: The booster saw the reappearance of most primary-vaccination clones (nearly 98% CD4, about 85% CD8).

The germline V gene has CDR1 SNHLY and CDR2 FYNNEI. This CDR3 is 11 amino acids long. This clonotype was seen a few times. Its antigen is as yet unknown. One entry per CDR3 protein, called by TCRdb with MiXCR from the 5' RACE reads. The profile shows some 340,000 distinct CDR3 sequences, approximately 12% of them singletons. Sequencing was performed on CD4+ T cells sorted from PBMCs, taken 45 days after the yellow fever booster vaccination. This clonotype was obtained from a young man who received the YFV17D yellow fever vaccine. V is TRBV2 and J is TRBJ2-5; a weak D match, TRBD2 (6 bases). This chain's CDR3 is CVSGVLETQYF. DNA for the CDR3: TGTGTCTCGGGGGTACTGGAGACCCAGTACTTC.